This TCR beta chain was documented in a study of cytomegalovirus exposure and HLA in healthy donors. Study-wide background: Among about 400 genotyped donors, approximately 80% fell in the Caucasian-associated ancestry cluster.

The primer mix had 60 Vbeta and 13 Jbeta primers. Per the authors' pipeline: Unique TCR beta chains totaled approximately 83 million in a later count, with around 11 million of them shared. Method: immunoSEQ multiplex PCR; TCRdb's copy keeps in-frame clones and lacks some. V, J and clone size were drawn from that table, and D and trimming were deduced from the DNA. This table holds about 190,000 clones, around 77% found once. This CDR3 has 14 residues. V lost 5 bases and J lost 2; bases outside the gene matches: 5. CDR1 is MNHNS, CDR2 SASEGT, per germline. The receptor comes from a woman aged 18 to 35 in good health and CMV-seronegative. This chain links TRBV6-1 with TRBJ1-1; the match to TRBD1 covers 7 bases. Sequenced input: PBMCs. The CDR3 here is CASSPRTGNTEAFF. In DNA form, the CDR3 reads TGTGCCAGCAGTCCTCGGACAGGCAACACTGAAGCTTTCTTT.